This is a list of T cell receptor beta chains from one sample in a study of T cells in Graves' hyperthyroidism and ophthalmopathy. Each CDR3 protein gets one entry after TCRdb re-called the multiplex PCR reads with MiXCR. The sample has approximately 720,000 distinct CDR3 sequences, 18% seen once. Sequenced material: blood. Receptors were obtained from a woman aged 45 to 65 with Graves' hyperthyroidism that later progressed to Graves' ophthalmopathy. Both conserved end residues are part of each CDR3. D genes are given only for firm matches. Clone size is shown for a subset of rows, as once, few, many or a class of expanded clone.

CDR3 DNA: TGTGCCATCGGACAGGGGACAGAGACCCAGTACTTC; CDR3 protein: CAIGQGTETQYF; J gene: TRBJ2-5; D gene: TRBD1; clone size: many; CDR3 length: 12; V gene: TRBV10-3
CDR3 DNA: TGTGCCAGCAGCTTCTTCGTCGGGGGGGGCCTGAAGGAGCAGTTCTTC; CDR3 protein: CASSFFVGGGLKEQFF; J gene: TRBJ2-1; D gene: TRBD2; clone size: many; CDR3 length: 16; V gene: TRBV11-2
CDR3 DNA: TGCGCCAGCAGCTTGGCGGACCTCTATGGCTACACCTTC; CDR3 protein: CASSLADLYGYTF; J gene: TRBJ1-2; D gene: .; clone size: many; CDR3 length: 13; V gene: TRBV5-1
CDR3 DNA: TGCAGTGCAAGAGCCGGACACAAAAGCTCCTACGAGCAGTACTTC; CDR3 protein: CSARAGHKSSYEQYF; J gene: TRBJ2-7; D gene: .; clone size: many; CDR3 length: 15; V gene: TRBV20-1
CDR3 DNA: TGCAGTGCCTGGACAGGGCTGCCCTACGAGCAGTACTTC; CDR3 protein: CSAWTGLPYEQYF; J gene: TRBJ2-7; D gene: TRBD1; clone size: many; CDR3 length: 13; V gene: TRBV20-1
CDR3 DNA: TGCAGTGCGGCAGAGGGGGTGGCAGCCAAAAACATTCAGTACTTC; CDR3 protein: CSAAEGVAAKNIQYF; J gene: TRBJ2-4; D gene: .; clone size: .; CDR3 length: 15; V gene: TRBV20-1
CDR3 DNA: TGTGCCACCGGAGACGGACAGGGGAGTTTCTTTGACCAAGAGACCCAGTACTTC; CDR3 protein: CATGDGQGSFFDQETQYF; J gene: TRBJ2-5; D gene: TRBD1; clone size: .; CDR3 length: 18; V gene: TRBV15
CDR3 DNA: TGTGCCAGCAGTTCCACGACAGGGCTAAGCAACAATCAGCCCCAGCATTTT; CDR3 protein: CASSSTTGLSNNQPQHF; J gene: TRBJ1-5; D gene: TRBD1; clone size: many; CDR3 length: 17; V gene: TRBV27
CDR3 DNA: TGTGCCACCAGTGACGCGACTAGCGGGCTCCCTGGGGAGCAGTACTTC; CDR3 protein: CATSDATSGLPGEQYF; J gene: TRBJ2-7; D gene: TRBD2; clone size: few; CDR3 length: 16; V gene: TRBV24-1
CDR3 DNA: TGTGCCAGCAGCCCCCTCGACAGGGGAGGTGGCTACACCTTC; CDR3 protein: CASSPLDRGGGYTF; J gene: TRBJ1-2; D gene: TRBD1; clone size: many; CDR3 length: 14; V gene: TRBV3-1
CDR3 DNA: TGTGCCTGGAGGCAGGCAGGGGGGCTTGGCTACACCTTC; CDR3 protein: CAWRQAGGLGYTF; J gene: TRBJ1-2; D gene: TRBD1; clone size: .; CDR3 length: 13; V gene: TRBV30
CDR3 DNA: TGTGCCAGTAGAATGACCGGGACAGTCAAATACGGGCAGTACTTC; CDR3 protein: CASRMTGTVKYGQYF; J gene: TRBJ2-7; D gene: TRBD1; clone size: .; CDR3 length: 15; V gene: TRBV19
CDR3 DNA: TGCGCCAGCAGCCAAGAACGGGCGGCTGGGGAGACCCAGTACTTC; CDR3 protein: CASSQERAAGETQYF; J gene: TRBJ2-5; D gene: .; clone size: few; CDR3 length: 15; V gene: TRBV4-1
CDR3 DNA: TGCAGTGCTAGCAATGGATATGAAGCTTTCTTT; CDR3 protein: CSASNGYEAFF; J gene: TRBJ1-1; D gene: .; clone size: .; CDR3 length: 11; V gene: TRBV20-1
CDR3 DNA: TGTGCCAGCAGCCTAGGGTTTGGCATAGAGACCCAGTACTTC; CDR3 protein: CASSLGFGIETQYF; J gene: TRBJ2-5; D gene: .; clone size: .; CDR3 length: 14; V gene: TRBV7-9
CDR3 DNA: TGTGCCAGCAGCTTGGACAGGGCTGATCAGCCCCAGCATTTT; CDR3 protein: CASSLDRADQPQHF; J gene: TRBJ1-5; D gene: TRBD1; clone size: many; CDR3 length: 14; V gene: TRBV7-9
CDR3 DNA: TGTGCCATCAGTGAGTTGGACACCGCTGGAAACACCGTATATTTT; CDR3 protein: CAISELDTAGNTVYF; J gene: TRBJ1-3; D gene: .; clone size: .; CDR3 length: 15; V gene: TRBV10-3
CDR3 DNA: TGTGCCAGCCCTCCGGCTGGCGGGGCTAGCACAGATACGCAGTATTTT; CDR3 protein: CASPPAGGASTDTQYF; J gene: TRBJ2-3; D gene: .; clone size: many; CDR3 length: 16; V gene: TRBV7-2
CDR3 DNA: TGTGCCAGCAGTTTAATGGGCGGCTCCGGTAACAATGAGCAGTTCTTC; CDR3 protein: CASSLMGGSGNNEQFF; J gene: TRBJ2-1; D gene: .; clone size: many; CDR3 length: 16; V gene: TRBV12-3/TRBV12-4